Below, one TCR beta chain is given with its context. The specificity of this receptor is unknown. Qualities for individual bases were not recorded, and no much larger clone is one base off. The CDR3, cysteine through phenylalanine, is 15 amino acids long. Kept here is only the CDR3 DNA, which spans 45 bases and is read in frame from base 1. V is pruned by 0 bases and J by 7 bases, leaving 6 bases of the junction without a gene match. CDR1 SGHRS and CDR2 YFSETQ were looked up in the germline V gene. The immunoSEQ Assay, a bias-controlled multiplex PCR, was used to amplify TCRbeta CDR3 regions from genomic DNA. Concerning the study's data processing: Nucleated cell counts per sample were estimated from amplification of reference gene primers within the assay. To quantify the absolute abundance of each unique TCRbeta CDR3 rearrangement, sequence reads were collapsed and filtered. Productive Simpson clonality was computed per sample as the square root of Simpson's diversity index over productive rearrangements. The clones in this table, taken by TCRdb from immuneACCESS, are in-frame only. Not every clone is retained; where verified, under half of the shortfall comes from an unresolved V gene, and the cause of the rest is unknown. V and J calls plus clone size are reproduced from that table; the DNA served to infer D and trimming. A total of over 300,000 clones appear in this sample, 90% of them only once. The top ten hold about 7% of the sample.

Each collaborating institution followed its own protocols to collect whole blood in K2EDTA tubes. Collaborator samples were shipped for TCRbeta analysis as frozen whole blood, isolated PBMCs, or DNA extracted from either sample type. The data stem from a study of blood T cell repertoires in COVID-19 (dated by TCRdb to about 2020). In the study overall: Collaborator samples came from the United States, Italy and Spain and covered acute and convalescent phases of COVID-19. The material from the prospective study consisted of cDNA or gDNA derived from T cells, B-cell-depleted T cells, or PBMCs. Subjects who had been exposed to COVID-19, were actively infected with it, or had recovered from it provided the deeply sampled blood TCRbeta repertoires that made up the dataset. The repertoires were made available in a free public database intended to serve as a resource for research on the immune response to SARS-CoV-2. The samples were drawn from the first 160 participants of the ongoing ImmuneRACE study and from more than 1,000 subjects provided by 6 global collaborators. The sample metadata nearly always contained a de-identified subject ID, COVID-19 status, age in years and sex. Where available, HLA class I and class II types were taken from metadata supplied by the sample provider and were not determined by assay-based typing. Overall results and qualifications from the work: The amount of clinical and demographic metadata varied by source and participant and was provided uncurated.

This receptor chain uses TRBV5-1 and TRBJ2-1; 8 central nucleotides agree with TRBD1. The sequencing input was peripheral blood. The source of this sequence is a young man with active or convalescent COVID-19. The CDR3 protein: CASSLVSGGLNEQFF. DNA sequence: TGCGCCAGCAGCTTGGTTTCAGGGGGCCTGAATGAGCAGTTCTTC.